This TCR beta chain appears in the sequencing data of a study of blood T cell repertoires in COVID-19. Method: immunoSEQ multiplex PCR; TCRdb's copy keeps in-frame clones and lacks some. The sample includes about 400,000 clones, about 87% of them seen just once. The CDR3 has 14 amino acids. Germline V gives CDR1 SEHNR, CDR2 FQNEAQ (reference sequence). Trimming shortened V by 2 bases and J by 5 bases, and 12 bases separated the two germline ends. This clonotype originated in a man between 35 and 55 years old in a cohort exposed to, infected with or recovered from COVID-19 (not recorded which). The sample taken for sequencing was PBMCs or T cells enriched from blood (not recorded which). V is TRBV7-9 and J is TRBJ2-5; tentative D call: TRBD2 (6 bases). CDR3 protein: CASSLSSAWETQYF. In nucleotides, the CDR3 is TGTGCCAGCAGCTTATCTAGCGCATGGGAGACCCAGTACTTC.